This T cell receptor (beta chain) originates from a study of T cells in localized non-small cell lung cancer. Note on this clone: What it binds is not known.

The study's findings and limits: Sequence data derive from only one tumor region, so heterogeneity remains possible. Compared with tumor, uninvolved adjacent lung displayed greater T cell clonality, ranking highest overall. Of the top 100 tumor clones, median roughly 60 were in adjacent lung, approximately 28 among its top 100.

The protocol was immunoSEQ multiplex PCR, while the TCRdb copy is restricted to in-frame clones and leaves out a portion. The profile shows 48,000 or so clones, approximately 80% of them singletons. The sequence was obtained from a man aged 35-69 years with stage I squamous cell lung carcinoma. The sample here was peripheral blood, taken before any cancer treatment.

CDR3: CASSVGEEGELFF. Written as DNA, the CDR3 is TGTGCCAGCAGCGTAGGGGAAGAAGGGGAGCTGTTTTTT. The gene calls are TRBV9 and TRBJ2-2; D is unresolved. Trimming shortened V by 0 bases and J by 8 bases, and 8 bases separated the two germline ends. The CDR3 sequence is 13 residues long. In germline, CDR1 is SGDLS, CDR2 YYNGEE.